The next 30 T cell receptor beta chains were all read from a single sample in a study of OX40 agonist ivuxolimab in advanced cancers. TCRdb's table, derived via immunoSEQ multiplex PCR, lists solely in-frame clones and lacks some. Here the sample spans about 77,000 clones, around 88% being singletons. The sample was CD4+ or CD8+ T cells sorted from blood, taken in a trial of the OX40 agonist ivuxolimab. Source of these receptors: an adult with an advanced solid tumor such as melanoma, head and neck, liver or kidney cancer.

The rearrangement uses TRBV5-1 and TRBJ1-2; no definite D call. The CDR3 extends over 13 amino acids. The germline V gene has CDR1 SGHRS and CDR2 YFSETQ. Between the trimmed V and J ends, which lost 1 base and 2 bases, there was a span of 6 bases. The CDR3 sequence is CASSLTRNYGYTF. The DNA for the CDR3 is TGCGCCAGCAGCTTGACGCGGAACTATGGCTACACCTTC.

The rearrangement uses TRBV4-2 and TRBJ2-1, with 11 positions matching TRBD1. J was trimmed by 9 bases and V by 0 bases; bases with no gene match: 7. Germline values: CDR1 LGHNA, CDR2 YNFKEQ. This CDR3 has 16 amino acids. The CDR3 DNA reads TGTGCCAGCAGCCAAGACTCCTGGACAGGGGGCGGTGAGCAGTTCTTC. It encodes CASSQDSWTGGGEQFF.

The chain links TRBV25-1 to TRBJ1-1; tentatively, D is TRBD1 (6 bases). The germline V gene has CDR1 MGHDK and CDR2 SYGVNS. Trimming removed 6 bases from V and 0 bases from J, with 8 bases in between. The CDR3 is 13 amino acids. The CDR3 loop reads CASSGQMNTEAFF. CDR3 coding DNA: TGTGCCAGCAGCGGACAGATGAACACTGAAGCTTTCTTT.

This clone has a single count. This sample includes further DNA sequences coding for the same CDR3. This chain uses TRBV28 with TRBJ2-3, with a tentative D call TRBD1 (6 bases). CDR3 length: 12 amino acids. V was shortened by 9 bases and J by 4 bases, with 11 bases between the two germline ends. The germline gives CDR1 MDHEN, CDR2 SYDVKM. The CDR3 reads CASSQGPDTQYF. As DNA, the CDR3 is TGTGCCAGTAGTCAGGGGCCAGATACGCAGTATTTT. The full variable domain, with the rest looked up from reference TRBV28 and TRBJ2-3, is DVKVTQSSRYLVKRTGEKVFLECVQDMDHENMFWYRQDPGLGLRLIYFSYDVKMKEKGDIPEGYSVSREKKERFSLILESASTNQTSMYLCASSQGPDTQYFGPGTRLTVL.

V usage is TRBV18 and J usage is TRBJ2-7; perhaps TRBD2 as D (6 bases). Trimming took 3 bases from V and 1 from J, leaving 10 bases between them. The CDR3 covers 14 residues. The germline V gene encodes CDR1 KGHSH and CDR2 LQKENI. The CDR3 loop reads CASSPPGLSYEQYF. The CDR3 DNA sequence: TGTGCCAGCTCACCGCCGGGACTTTCCTACGAGCAGTACTTC.

The rearrangement uses TRBV5-1 and TRBJ2-3; TRBD1 aligns across 11 bases. The germline V gene encodes CDR1 SGHRS and CDR2 YFSETQ. This CDR3 has 15 residues. V lost 2 bases to trimming and J lost 4 bases; unmatched junction nucleotides: 3. CDR3 sequence (DNA): TGCGCCAGCAGCTTAGGACAGGGGGCATCAGATACGCAGTATTTT. This encodes CASSLGQGASDTQYF. The full variable domain, in which reference TRBV5-1 and TRBJ2-3 provide the parts outside the CDR3, is KAGVTQTPRYLIKTRGQQVTLSCSPISGHRSVSWYQQTPGQGLQFLFEYFSETQRNKGNFPGRFSGRQFSNSRSEMNVSTLELGDSALYLCASSLGQGASDTQYFGPGTRLTVL.

V and J are TRBV4-3 and TRBJ2-3; D remains ambiguous. The V end was cut by 0 bases, the J end by 2 bases, with 15 bases between. Germline values: CDR1 LGHNA, CDR2 YSLEER. The CDR3 runs to 17 residues. Here the CDR3 reads CASSQEPRVHNTDTQYF. CDR3 in DNA: TGCGCCAGCAGCCAAGAGCCTAGAGTACATAACACAGATACGCAGTATTTT.

The chain links TRBV4-2 to TRBJ2-6; no clear D gene. Germline CDR1 reads LGHNA; CDR2 reads YNFKEQ. The CDR3 spans 13 residues. V was shortened by 0 bases and J by 12 bases, with 9 bases between the two germline ends. CDR3 loop: CASSQDLRSVLTF. Here the CDR3 DNA reads TGTGCCAGCAGCCAAGATCTCCGGAGCGTCCTGACTTTC.

The rearrangement links TRBV7-2 to TRBJ2-1, with D hard to call. Germline V CDR1 and CDR2: SGHTA, FQGNSA. The CDR3 is 14 amino acids. The ends were cut back, 5 bases at V and 7 bases at J, with 15 bases in the middle. The CDR3 region is CASSPSGFQNEQFF. CDR3 coding DNA: TGTGCCAGCAGCCCCAGTGGGTTCCAGAATGAGCAGTTCTTC.

The CDR3 spells CASSPARNTGELFF. The DNA for the CDR3 is TGTGCCAGCAGCCCCGCCCGAAACACCGGGGAGCTGTTTTTT. The V gene is TRBV7-2, the J gene TRBJ2-2, with D hard to call. V lost 5 bases to trimming and J lost 2 bases, with 9 bases between them. The CDR3 is 14 amino acids. Per germline, CDR1 SGHTA and CDR2 FQGNSA.

J is TRBJ1-2 and V is TRBV4-2, with 8 bases that match TRBD1. Germline assignment: CDR1 LGHNA and CDR2 YNFKEQ. The CDR3 extends over 16 amino acids. The trim removed 0 bases at V and 4 bases at J, leaving 7 bases unmatched. The CDR3 coding sequence is TGTGCCAGCAGCCAAGACTGGACAGGGCCCTTCTATGGCTACACCTTC. It is translated as CASSQDWTGPFYGYTF.

V and J are TRBV15 and TRBJ1-1, with TRBD1 as a possible D gene (6 bases). The CDR3 is 12 amino acids. The germline V gene has CDR1 LNHNV and CDR2 YYDKDF (reference sequence). Trimming removed 4 bases from V and 8 bases from J, with 11 bases in between. DNA for the CDR3: TGTGCCACCAGCACAGGACAGCGGGAAGCTTTCTTT. Protein sequence: CATSTGQREAFF.

Only one count was recorded for this clone. This chain joins TRBV19 and TRBJ1-1, with 11 bases fitting TRBD1. The CDR3 loop spans 14 amino acids. The germline gives CDR1 LNHDA, CDR2 SQIVND (reference sequence). Losses at the gene ends were 10 bases for V and 1 base for J; bases not matched to a gene: 5. As DNA, the CDR3 is TGTGCCATTGGGGACAGGGGGAGGAACACTGAAGCTTTCTTT. It specifies CAIGDRGRNTEAFF.

The chain carries TRBV6-6 and TRBJ1-2, with 8 bases that match TRBD1. There are 13 residues in the CDR3. CDR1 is MNHNY, CDR2 SVGAGI, per germline (reference sequence). The V segment lost 5 bases and the J segment 3 bases; nucleotides outside the gene matches: 2. The CDR3 spells CASSGQGDYGYTF. CDR3 DNA: TGTGCCAGCAGTGGACAGGGCGACTATGGCTACACCTTC.

The rearrangement links TRBV28 to TRBJ1-2, with TRBD1 as a possible D gene (5 bases). The ends were cut back, 3 bases at V and 6 bases at J, with 14 bases in the middle. Germline CDR1 is MDHEN and CDR2 is SYDVKM. The CDR3 consists of 14 residues. Here the CDR3 reads CASSLGGRGNGYTF. As DNA, the CDR3 is TGTGCCAGCAGTTTGGGAGGTCGGGGCAATGGCTACACCTTC.

J is TRBJ2-1 and V is TRBV10-3, with TRBD2 as a possible D gene (7 bases). This CDR3 region has 19 residues. Deletions cut 0 bases from V and 0 bases from J, with 18 bases between. Germline CDR1 ENHRY, CDR2 SYGVKD. The chain's CDR3 is CAISESGGRGQRSYNEQFF. As DNA, the CDR3 is TGTGCCATCAGTGAGTCGGGCGGGCGGGGGCAACGCTCCTACAATGAGCAGTTCTTC.

This CDR3 reads CASSVGLGSNEKLFF. The CDR3 region has the DNA TGTGCCAGCAGCGTAGGGCTAGGAAGTAATGAAAAACTGTTTTTT. The V and J genes are TRBV7-2 and TRBJ1-4; D is unclear. From germline, CDR1 is SGHTA and CDR2 FQGNSA. V was shortened by 5 bases and J by 4 bases, with 14 bases between the two germline ends. CDR3 length: 15 residues.

The chain joins TRBV27 to TRBJ2-1, with 8 bases that match TRBD2. The trim removed 6 bases at V and 8 bases at J, leaving 15 bases unmatched. Per the germline V gene, CDR1 is MNHEY and CDR2 is SMNVEV (reference sequence). The CDR3 covers 16 residues. CDR3 sequence: CASSPLPASGSHEQFF. The CDR3 region has the DNA TGTGCCAGCAGCCCTCTTCCGGCCAGCGGGAGTCATGAGCAGTTCTTC.

The CDR3 nucleotides are TGTGCCAGCAGTTTATCCCACAGCGTCTCATCCTACGAGCAGTACTTC. Protein product: CASSLSHSVSSYEQYF. This chain joins TRBV6-5 and TRBJ2-7; D unresolved. CDR3 length equals 16 residues. Germline V gene data show CDR1 as MNHEY and CDR2 as SVGAGI. V was pared by 4 bases and J by 1 base, with 17 bases between.

J is TRBJ2-7 and V is TRBV13; TRBD1 matches at 7 bases. V was pared by 5 bases and J by 3 bases, with 4 bases of the junction left unmatched. Germline V gene data show CDR1 as PRHDT and CDR2 as FYEKMQ (reference sequence). CDR3 length: 13 residues. CDR3 nucleotide sequence: TGTGCCAGCAGCCCAGGGACAGTCTACGAGCAGTACTTC. Its translation is CASSPGTVYEQYF.

This chain links TRBV11-3 with TRBJ1-5; 7 bases fit TRBD1. This CDR3 spans 13 amino acids. In germline, CDR1 is SGHNT, CDR2 YENEEA. Trimming removed 3 bases from V and 6 bases from J; junction bases left unmatched: 2. The CDR3 sequence: CASSLDRTQPQHF. CDR3 bases: TGTGCCAGCAGCTTGGACAGGACTCAGCCCCAGCATTTT.

This rearrangement joins TRBV19 to TRBJ2-2, with D possibly being TRBD1 or TRBD2 (6 bases each). Trimming cost V 11 bases and J 0 bases, with 19 bases left between them. CDR3 length: 16 residues. Germline CDR1 and CDR2: LNHDA and SQIVND (reference sequence). CDR3 loop: CASKWGAHPNTGELFF. CDR3 bases: TGTGCCTCGAAATGGGGGGCCCATCCGAACACCGGGGAGCTGTTTTTT.

This clone was counted between two and nine times. J is TRBJ2-2 and V is TRBV7-8; TRBD1 might be the D (5 bases). This CDR3 region has 14 residues. V lost 7 bases and J lost 3, with 12 bases in between. Germline loops: CDR1 SGHVS, CDR2 FQNEAQ. CDR3 nucleotides: TGTGCCAGCACCTTCAGACAGTACACCGGGGAGCTGTTTTTT. Amino acid sequence: CASTFRQYTGELFF.

The chain combines TRBV29-1 with TRBJ1-2; no definite D call. Germline V gene sequence: CDR1 SQVTM, CDR2 ANQGSEA. The CDR3 totals 13 residues. Trimming took 2 bases from V and 4 from J, leaving 11 bases between them. This CDR3 reads CSVERSRGYGYTF. DNA for the CDR3: TGCAGCGTTGAACGGAGCCGAGGCTATGGCTACACCTTC.

The V and J genes are TRBV19 and TRBJ1-2; D remains ambiguous. The CDR3 length is 13 residues. CDR1 and CDR2 (germline): LNHDA, SQIVND (reference sequence). Trimming shortened V by 5 bases and J by 5 bases, and 12 bases separated the two germline ends. The DNA for the CDR3 is TGTGCCAGTAGTCCCCGTTCGGGATATGGCTACACCTTC. Amino acid sequence: CASSPRSGYGYTF.

J is TRBJ2-5 and V is TRBV6-1; 7 bases match TRBD1. The CDR3 loop spans 16 amino acids. J was trimmed by 2 bases and V by 0 bases; bases with no gene match: 6. Germline V gene sequence: CDR1 MNHNS, CDR2 SASEGT. CDR3 amino acids: CASSEALSRGQETQYF. Here the CDR3 DNA reads TGTGCCAGCAGTGAAGCACTTTCCAGGGGGCAAGAGACCCAGTACTTC.

This rearrangement joins TRBV19 to TRBJ1-6, with 10 bases that match TRBD1. The CDR3 has 14 residues. With 7 bases clipped from V and 10 bases from J, the junction kept 7 bases outside the gene matches. The germline V gene has CDR1 LNHDA and CDR2 SQIVND (reference sequence). The DNA for the CDR3 is TGTGCCAGTAACCCGGGACAGGGGTACTCACCCCTCCACTTT. Its translation: CASNPGQGYSPLHF.

V gene TRBV7-2 combines with J gene TRBJ2-1, with 8 nucleotides matching TRBD2. V shed 5 bases and J 8 bases; nucleotides not matched to a gene: 11. The CDR3 contains 15 residues. Per the germline V gene, CDR1 is SGHTA and CDR2 is FQGNSA. Here the CDR3 reads CASSETSGTRDEQFF. The DNA of the CDR3 is TGTGCCAGCAGCGAGACGTCCGGGACTAGAGATGAGCAGTTCTTC.

This sequence joins TRBV5-4 and TRBJ1-1; D uncertain. The V end was cut by 2 bases, the J end by 4 bases, with 12 bases between. The V gene's germline CDR1 is SGHNT and CDR2 YYREEE (reference sequence). CDR3 length equals 14 residues. This chain's CDR3 is CASSFKGRVTEAFF. In DNA, the CDR3 is TGTGCCAGCAGCTTCAAAGGGAGGGTCACTGAAGCTTTCTTT.

V and J are TRBV19 and TRBJ2-4, with TRBD1 matching over 7 bases. The CDR3 consists of 16 residues. Germline assignment: CDR1 LNHDA and CDR2 SQIVND (reference sequence). V gave up 5 bases and J gave up 2 bases; unmatched junction bases: 9. The CDR3 spells CASSPRQGGTKNIQYF. CDR3 nucleotides: TGTGCCAGTAGTCCCCGACAGGGTGGGACCAAAAACATTCAGTACTTC.